Listed below are T cell receptor beta chains from one sample, sequenced in a study of blood T cell repertoires in COVID-19. Sequencing was performed with immunoSEQ multiplex PCR; in TCRdb, only in-frame clones are kept and a portion is missing. The top ten clones hold roughly 15% of a sample with about 150,000 clones, roughly nine tenths of them seen once. The material sequenced was peripheral blood. These receptors originate from a woman aged 40 to 55 with acute or convalescent COVID-19. CDR3s include the opening cysteine and the closing phenylalanine or tryptophan. The order of the fields is CDR3 length, clone size, D gene, V gene, J gene, CDR3 protein, CDR3 DNA. The D gene is left open where the match is weak. Not all rows give a size; the values are once, few, many and, for expanded clones, a class.

cdr3_length: 14; clone_size: NA; d_call: NA; v_call: TRBV5-3; j_call: TRBJ2-7; cdr3_aa: CARSFYKLPYEQYF; cdr3_nt: TGTGCCAGAAGCTTCTATAAACTCCCTTACGAGCAGTACTTC
cdr3_length: 13; clone_size: few; d_call: TRBD1; v_call: TRBV5-4; j_call: TRBJ1-2; cdr3_aa: CASSTGQGFGYTF; cdr3_nt: TGTGCCAGCAGTACCGGACAGGGGTTTGGCTACACCTTC
cdr3_length: 14; clone_size: NA; d_call: NA; v_call: TRBV15; j_call: TRBJ1-4; cdr3_aa: CATSRAGQNEKLFF; cdr3_nt: TGTGCCACCAGCAGAGCTGGACAGAATGAAAAACTGTTTTTT
cdr3_length: 17; clone_size: NA; d_call: NA; v_call: TRBV7-5; j_call: TRBJ2-3; cdr3_aa: CARSPPFSGGNTDTQYF; cdr3_nt: TGTGCCAGAAGCCCTCCTTTTTCGGGGGGTAACACAGATACGCAGTATTTT
cdr3_length: 12; clone_size: NA; d_call: NA; v_call: TRBV13; j_call: TRBJ2-7; cdr3_aa: CASSSDIYEQYF; cdr3_nt: TGTGCCAGCAGCTCGGACATCTACGAGCAGTACTTC
cdr3_length: 14; clone_size: NA; d_call: NA; v_call: TRBV6-5; j_call: TRBJ2-2; cdr3_aa: CASSKQGYTGELFF; cdr3_nt: TGTGCCAGCAGCAAACAGGGATACACCGGGGAGCTGTTTTTT
cdr3_length: 15; clone_size: NA; d_call: TRBD1; v_call: TRBV19; j_call: TRBJ1-2; cdr3_aa: CASSGSRQGFYGYTF; cdr3_nt: TGTGCCAGTAGTGGGTCGAGACAGGGGTTCTATGGCTACACCTTC
cdr3_length: 15; clone_size: NA; d_call: NA; v_call: TRBV19; j_call: TRBJ1-3; cdr3_aa: CASRETGGSGNTIYF; cdr3_nt: TGTGCCAGTAGGGAGACAGGCGGCTCTGGAAACACCATATATTTT
cdr3_length: 17; clone_size: NA; d_call: NA; v_call: TRBV19; j_call: TRBJ2-7; cdr3_aa: CASSIDPARRGRGEQYF; cdr3_nt: TGTGCCAGTAGTATAGACCCTGCGAGACGAGGGCGCGGCGAGCAGTACTTC
cdr3_length: 17; clone_size: NA; d_call: NA; v_call: TRBV7-2; j_call: TRBJ2-3; cdr3_aa: CASSLKADRPRTDTQYF; cdr3_nt: TGTGCCAGCAGCTTAAAGGCGGACAGACCCCGCACAGATACGCAGTATTTT
cdr3_length: 16; clone_size: NA; d_call: NA; v_call: TRBV11-2; j_call: TRBJ2-5; cdr3_aa: CASSPNRLANQETQYF; cdr3_nt: TGTGCCAGCAGCCCCAACCGGCTAGCGAATCAAGAGACCCAGTACTTC
cdr3_length: 18; clone_size: NA; d_call: TRBD2; v_call: TRBV3-1/TRBV3-2; j_call: TRBJ2-2; cdr3_aa: CASSLTSGGPSNTGELFF; cdr3_nt: TGTGCCAGCAGCTTGACTAGCGGGGGTCCTTCGAACACCGGGGAGCTGTTTTTT
cdr3_length: 17; clone_size: NA; d_call: TRBD1; v_call: TRBV30; j_call: TRBJ1-5; cdr3_aa: CAWSGPEPGGRGQPQHF; cdr3_nt: TGTGCCTGGAGTGGACCAGAACCAGGGGGAAGAGGTCAGCCCCAGCATTTT
cdr3_length: 15; clone_size: few; d_call: NA; v_call: TRBV9; j_call: TRBJ1-1; cdr3_aa: CASSPTGTKNTEAFF; cdr3_nt: TGTGCCAGCAGCCCTACCGGGACAAAGAACACTGAAGCTTTCTTT
cdr3_length: 15; clone_size: few; d_call: NA; v_call: TRBV7-9; j_call: TRBJ2-7; cdr3_aa: CASSLEAWQGYEQYF; cdr3_nt: TGTGCCAGCAGCTTAGAGGCATGGCAGGGCTACGAGCAGTACTTC
cdr3_length: 13; clone_size: NA; d_call: NA; v_call: TRBV5-1; j_call: TRBJ2-7; cdr3_aa: CASSYRDSYEQYF; cdr3_nt: TGCGCCAGCAGCTACAGGGACTCCTACGAGCAGTACTTC
cdr3_length: 14; clone_size: once; d_call: NA; v_call: TRBV2; j_call: TRBJ1-3; cdr3_aa: CASSEARYENTIYF; cdr3_nt: TGTGCCAGCAGTGAAGCGAGATACGAAAACACCATATATTTT
cdr3_length: 14; clone_size: NA; d_call: NA; v_call: TRBV19; j_call: TRBJ2-3; cdr3_aa: CASSFGRGTDTQYF; cdr3_nt: TGTGCCAGTAGTTTCGGGCGGGGCACAGATACGCAGTATTTT
cdr3_length: 16; clone_size: NA; d_call: NA; v_call: TRBV11-2; j_call: TRBJ2-1; cdr3_aa: CASSLALRGRNNEQFF; cdr3_nt: TGTGCCAGCAGCTTAGCCTTGCGGGGGCGAAACAATGAGCAGTTCTTC
cdr3_length: 17; clone_size: NA; d_call: TRBD1; v_call: TRBV4-1; j_call: TRBJ2-3; cdr3_aa: CASSQEVTGVLSDTQYF; cdr3_nt: TGCGCCAGCAGCCAAGAAGTAACAGGGGTTCTTTCGGATACGCAGTATTTT
cdr3_length: 15; clone_size: NA; d_call: NA; v_call: TRBV9; j_call: TRBJ2-3; cdr3_aa: CASSVGGGGKDTQYF; cdr3_nt: TGTGCCAGCAGCGTAGGAGGGGGCGGGAAAGATACGCAGTATTTT
cdr3_length: 13; clone_size: NA; d_call: NA; v_call: TRBV5-1; j_call: TRBJ1-2; cdr3_aa: CASSVEQGYGYTF; cdr3_nt: TGCGCCAGCAGCGTTGAACAGGGCTATGGCTACACCTTC
cdr3_length: 22; clone_size: NA; d_call: TRBD2; v_call: TRBV27; j_call: TRBJ2-2; cdr3_aa: CASSLGFGDKGLAGLNTGELFF; cdr3_nt: TGTGCCAGCAGTTTAGGGTTCGGGGACAAGGGACTAGCGGGACTGAACACCGGGGAGCTGTTTTTT
cdr3_length: 17; clone_size: NA; d_call: TRBD1; v_call: TRBV24-1; j_call: TRBJ2-2; cdr3_aa: CATSDFRQGAGTGELFF; cdr3_nt: TGTGCCACCAGTGATTTCCGACAGGGGGCAGGCACCGGGGAGCTGTTTTTT
cdr3_length: 15; clone_size: NA; d_call: TRBD1; v_call: TRBV5-1; j_call: TRBJ1-5; cdr3_aa: CASSTGTASNQPQHF; cdr3_nt: TGCGCCAGCAGCACCGGGACAGCAAGCAATCAGCCCCAGCATTTT
cdr3_length: 16; clone_size: NA; d_call: NA; v_call: TRBV5-1; j_call: TRBJ2-2; cdr3_aa: CASSLAGTLITGELFF; cdr3_nt: TGCGCCAGCAGCTTGGCCGGGACTCTCATCACCGGGGAGCTGTTTTTT
cdr3_length: 18; clone_size: NA; d_call: TRBD2; v_call: TRBV9; j_call: TRBJ2-1; cdr3_aa: CASSVFTTGGSPRVVQFF; cdr3_nt: TGTGCCAGCAGCGTGTTTACGACGGGCGGGAGCCCACGCGTCGTGCAGTTCTTC
cdr3_length: 16; clone_size: NA; d_call: TRBD1; v_call: TRBV5-1; j_call: TRBJ1-1; cdr3_aa: CASSPGQGEAYTEAFF; cdr3_nt: TGCGCCAGCAGCCCGGGACAGGGCGAGGCGTACACTGAAGCTTTCTTT
cdr3_length: 16; clone_size: NA; d_call: NA; v_call: TRBV18; j_call: TRBJ1-4; cdr3_aa: CASSPLFGQTNEKLFF; cdr3_nt: TGTGCCAGCTCACCACTTTTTGGGCAGACTAATGAAAAACTGTTTTTT
cdr3_length: 14; clone_size: once; d_call: TRBD2; v_call: TRBV11-3; j_call: TRBJ2-1; cdr3_aa: CASSLLAANNEQFF; cdr3_nt: TGTGCCAGCAGCTTACTAGCGGCCAACAATGAGCAGTTCTTC
cdr3_length: 15; clone_size: NA; d_call: TRBD1; v_call: TRBV13; j_call: TRBJ1-1; cdr3_aa: CASSGRTGLATEAFF; cdr3_nt: TGTGCCAGCAGCGGCCGGACAGGGTTGGCCACTGAAGCTTTCTTT
cdr3_length: 13; clone_size: once; d_call: NA; v_call: TRBV29-1; j_call: TRBJ1-5; cdr3_aa: CSVAESGNQPQHF; cdr3_nt: TGCAGCGTTGCGGAGTCAGGGAATCAGCCCCAGCATTTT
cdr3_length: 14; clone_size: NA; d_call: TRBD1; v_call: TRBV28; j_call: TRBJ2-7; cdr3_aa: CASRSGTGGSEQYF; cdr3_nt: TGTGCCAGCAGGTCCGGGACAGGGGGAAGTGAGCAGTACTTC
cdr3_length: 14; clone_size: NA; d_call: NA; v_call: TRBV27; j_call: TRBJ1-5; cdr3_aa: CASSLGGSNQPQHF; cdr3_nt: TGTGCCAGCAGTTTAGGGGGCAGCAATCAGCCCCAGCATTTT
cdr3_length: 13; clone_size: NA; d_call: TRBD1; v_call: TRBV19; j_call: TRBJ2-7; cdr3_aa: CATSTGVTYEQYF; cdr3_nt: TGTGCCACGAGCACAGGGGTGACCTACGAGCAGTACTTC
cdr3_length: 13; clone_size: NA; d_call: NA; v_call: TRBV29-1; j_call: TRBJ2-2; cdr3_aa: CSALSGLTGELFF; cdr3_nt: TGCAGCGCCCTGAGTGGGCTCACCGGGGAGCTGTTTTTT
cdr3_length: 13; clone_size: NA; d_call: TRBD1; v_call: TRBV28; j_call: TRBJ1-2; cdr3_aa: CASGMTGEDGYTF; cdr3_nt: TGTGCCAGCGGAATGACAGGGGAGGATGGCTACACCTTC
cdr3_length: 18; clone_size: NA; d_call: TRBD2; v_call: TRBV7-8; j_call: TRBJ2-3; cdr3_aa: CASSRAYSGRAGPDTQYF; cdr3_nt: TGTGCCAGCAGCCGAGCATATAGCGGGAGGGCGGGGCCAGATACGCAGTATTTT
cdr3_length: 14; clone_size: once; d_call: NA; v_call: TRBV5-1; j_call: TRBJ2-1; cdr3_aa: CASSLGDSYNEQFF; cdr3_nt: TGCGCCAGCAGCTTGGGGGACTCGTACAATGAGCAGTTCTTC
cdr3_length: 16; clone_size: NA; d_call: TRBD1; v_call: TRBV19; j_call: TRBJ2-1; cdr3_aa: CASSIYRGQLYNEQFF; cdr3_nt: TGTGCCAGTAGTATTTATCGGGGACAGTTATACAATGAGCAGTTCTTC
cdr3_length: 15; clone_size: NA; d_call: NA; v_call: TRBV20-1; j_call: TRBJ1-5; cdr3_aa: CSASRGTASNQPQHF; cdr3_nt: TGCAGTGCTAGTCGCGGGACGGCTTCTAATCAGCCCCAGCATTTT
cdr3_length: 15; clone_size: NA; d_call: TRBD1; v_call: TRBV6-5; j_call: TRBJ1-3; cdr3_aa: CASSYSDRGGNTIYF; cdr3_nt: TGTGCCAGCAGTTACTCGGACAGGGGAGGAAACACCATATATTTT
cdr3_length: 14; clone_size: NA; d_call: TRBD1; v_call: TRBV5-1; j_call: TRBJ1-1; cdr3_aa: CASSLGTGGTEAFF; cdr3_nt: TGCGCCAGCAGCTTGGGGACAGGTGGTACTGAAGCTTTCTTT
cdr3_length: 15; clone_size: NA; d_call: TRBD1; v_call: TRBV27; j_call: TRBJ1-4; cdr3_aa: CASSEIRDRNEKLFF; cdr3_nt: TGTGCCAGCAGTGAAATCCGGGACAGGAACGAAAAACTGTTTTTT
cdr3_length: 12; clone_size: NA; d_call: NA; v_call: TRBV3-1/TRBV3-2; j_call: TRBJ2-7; cdr3_aa: CASSQSTYEQYF; cdr3_nt: TGTGCCAGCAGCCAATCCACCTACGAGCAGTACTTC
cdr3_length: 17; clone_size: few; d_call: NA; v_call: TRBV11-2; j_call: TRBJ2-1; cdr3_aa: CASSLVVAGPQGGEQFF; cdr3_nt: TGTGCCAGCAGCTTAGTGGTAGCGGGCCCACAGGGGGGTGAGCAGTTCTTC
cdr3_length: 15; clone_size: NA; d_call: NA; v_call: TRBV30; j_call: TRBJ1-6; cdr3_aa: CAYGGLAEFNSPLHF; cdr3_nt: TGTGCCTATGGAGGGTTGGCAGAATTTAATTCACCCCTCCACTTT
cdr3_length: 15; clone_size: NA; d_call: NA; v_call: TRBV5-1; j_call: TRBJ1-4; cdr3_aa: CASSLALGSTEKLFF; cdr3_nt: TGCGCCAGCAGCTTGGCCTTGGGGAGCACGGAAAAACTGTTTTTT